This T cell receptor beta chain appears in the sequencing data of a study of shared clonotypes between healthy human individuals. The germline CDR1 and CDR2 sequences are GTSNPN and SVGIG (reference sequence). CDR3 length: 16 amino acids. V lost 7 bases and J 0 bases, leaving 18 bases between the germline ends. Some clones are missing from TCRdb's copy, which holds only in-frame ones; the method was immunoSEQ multiplex PCR. The data hold nearly 750,000 clones, with approximately 72% observed a single time. V gene TRBV30 combines with J gene TRBJ2-2; the D call may be TRBD1 or TRBD2 (5 bases each). Sequences were obtained from memory CD4+ T cells sorted from blood. Subset reported: CD45RA-negative fraction. The TCR was taken from a woman younger than 45 in good health. The CDR3 here is CASGAGSLANTGELFF. The DNA for the CDR3 is TGTGCCTCTGGGGCGGGTTCCCTTGCGAACACCGGGGAGCTGTTTTTT.